The following is a T cell receptor beta chain sequence with its context. The CDR3 covers 18 residues. Germline CDR1 is KGHSH and CDR2 is LQKENI. After removal of 0 bases from V and 0 bases from J, the junction contained 8 bases not matched to a gene. Sequencing used immunoSEQ multiplex PCR; TCRdb keeps in-frame clones, though not all of them. Of over a million clones listed, approximately 70% are singletons. These data are taken from a study of shared clonotypes between healthy human individuals. The sequencing sample was made of memory CD4+ T cells sorted from blood. Subset described: CD45RA-negative fraction. The V and J genes are TRBV18 and TRBJ2-3; 8 bases are shared with TRBD2. This sequence originates from a man aged 18 to 29 in good health. The CDR3 region has the DNA TGTGCCAGCTCACCACCGGGGGGTAGCGGGAAGAGCACAGATACGCAGTATTTT. It translates to CASSPPGGSGKSTDTQYF.